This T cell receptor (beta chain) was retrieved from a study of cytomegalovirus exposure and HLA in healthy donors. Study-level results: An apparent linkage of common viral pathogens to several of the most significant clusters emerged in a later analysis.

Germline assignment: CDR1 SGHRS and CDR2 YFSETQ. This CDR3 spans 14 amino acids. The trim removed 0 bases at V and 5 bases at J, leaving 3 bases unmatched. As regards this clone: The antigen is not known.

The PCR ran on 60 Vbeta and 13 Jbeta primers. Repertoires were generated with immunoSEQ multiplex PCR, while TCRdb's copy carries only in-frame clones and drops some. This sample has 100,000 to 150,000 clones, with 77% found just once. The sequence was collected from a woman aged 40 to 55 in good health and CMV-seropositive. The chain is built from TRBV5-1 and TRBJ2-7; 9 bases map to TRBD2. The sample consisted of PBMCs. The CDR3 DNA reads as TGCGCCAGCAGCTTGGAGGCGGGAGGGAACGAGCAGTACTTC. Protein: CASSLEAGGNEQYF.